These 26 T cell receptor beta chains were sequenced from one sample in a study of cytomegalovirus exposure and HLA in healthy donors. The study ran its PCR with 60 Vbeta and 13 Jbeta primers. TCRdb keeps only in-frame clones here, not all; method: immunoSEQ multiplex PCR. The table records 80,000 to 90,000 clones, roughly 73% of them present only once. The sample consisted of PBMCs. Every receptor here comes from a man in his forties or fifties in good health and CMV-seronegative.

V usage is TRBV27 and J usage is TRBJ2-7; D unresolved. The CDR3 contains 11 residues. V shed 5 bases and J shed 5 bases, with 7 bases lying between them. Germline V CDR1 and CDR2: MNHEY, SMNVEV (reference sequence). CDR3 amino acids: CASSPPDEQYF. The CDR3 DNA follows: TGTGCCAGCAGTCCCCCCGACGAGCAGTACTTC.

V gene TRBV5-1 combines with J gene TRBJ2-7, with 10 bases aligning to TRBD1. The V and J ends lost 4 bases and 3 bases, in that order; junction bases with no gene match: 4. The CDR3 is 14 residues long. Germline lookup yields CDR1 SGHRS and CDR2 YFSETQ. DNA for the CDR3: TGCGCCAGCAGCCCCGGGACAGGGGACTACGAGCAGTACTTC. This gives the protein CASSPGTGDYEQYF. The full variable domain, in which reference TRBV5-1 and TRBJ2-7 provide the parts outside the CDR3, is KAGVTQTPRYLIKTRGQQVTLSCSPISGHRSVSWYQQTPGQGLQFLFEYFSETQRNKGNFPGRFSGRQFSNSRSEMNVSTLELGDSALYLCASSPGTGDYEQYFGPGTRLTVT.

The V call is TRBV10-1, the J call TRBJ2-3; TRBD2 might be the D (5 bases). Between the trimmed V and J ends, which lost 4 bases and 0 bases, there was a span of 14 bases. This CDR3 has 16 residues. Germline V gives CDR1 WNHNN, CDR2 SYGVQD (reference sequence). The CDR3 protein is CASSVDRTGSTDTQYF. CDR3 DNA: TGCGCCAGCAGTGTCGATAGGACGGGGAGCACAGATACGCAGTATTTT.

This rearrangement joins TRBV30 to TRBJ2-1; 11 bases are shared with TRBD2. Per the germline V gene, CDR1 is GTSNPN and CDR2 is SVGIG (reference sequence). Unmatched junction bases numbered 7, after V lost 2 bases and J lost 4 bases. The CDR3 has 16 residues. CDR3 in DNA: TGTGCCTGGAGTATAACCGGGACTAGCGGATACAATGAGCAGTTCTTC. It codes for CAWSITGTSGYNEQFF.

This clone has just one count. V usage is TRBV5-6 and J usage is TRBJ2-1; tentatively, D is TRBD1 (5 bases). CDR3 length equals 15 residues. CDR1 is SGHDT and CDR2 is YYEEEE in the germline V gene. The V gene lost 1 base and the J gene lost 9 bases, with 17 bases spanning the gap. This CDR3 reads CASSLSGLGLGEQFF. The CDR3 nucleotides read TGTGCCAGCAGCTTGTCAGGGCTGGGTCTGGGTGAGCAGTTCTTC.

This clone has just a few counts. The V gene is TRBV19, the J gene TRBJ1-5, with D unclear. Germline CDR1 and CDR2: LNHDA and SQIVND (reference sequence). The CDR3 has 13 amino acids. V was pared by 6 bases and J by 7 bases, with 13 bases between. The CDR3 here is CASSPGRLQPQHF. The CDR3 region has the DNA TGTGCCAGTAGCCCAGGCCGCTTGCAGCCCCAGCATTTT.

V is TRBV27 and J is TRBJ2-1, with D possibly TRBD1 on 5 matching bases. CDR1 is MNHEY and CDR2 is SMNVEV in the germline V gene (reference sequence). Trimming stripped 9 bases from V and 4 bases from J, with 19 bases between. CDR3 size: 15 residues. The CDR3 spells CASRQFPLQYNEQFF. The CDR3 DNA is TGTGCCAGTCGACAGTTCCCTCTTCAATACAATGAGCAGTTCTTC.

CDR3 in amino acids: CAISGPGQGAEGYTF. The CDR3 DNA follows: TGTGCCATCAGTGGGCCGGGACAGGGGGCTGAGGGCTACACCTTC. This chain uses TRBV10-3 with TRBJ1-2, with 12 bases identical to TRBD1. Trimming cost V 4 bases and J 8 bases; bases outside gene matches: 8. From germline, CDR1 is ENHRY and CDR2 SYGVKD. The CDR3 totals 15 residues.

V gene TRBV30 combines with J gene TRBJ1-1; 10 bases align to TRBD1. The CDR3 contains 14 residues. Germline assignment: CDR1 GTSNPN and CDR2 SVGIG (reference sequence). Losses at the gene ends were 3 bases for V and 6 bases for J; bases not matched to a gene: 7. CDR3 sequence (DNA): TGTGCCTGGAGCCCGGGACAGGGGTTCCCTGAAGCTTTCTTT. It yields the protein CAWSPGQGFPEAFF.

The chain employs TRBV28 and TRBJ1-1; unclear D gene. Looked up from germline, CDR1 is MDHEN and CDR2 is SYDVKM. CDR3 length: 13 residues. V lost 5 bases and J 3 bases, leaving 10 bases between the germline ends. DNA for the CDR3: TGTGCCAGCAGTCTTCTCGGGGACACTGAAGCTTTCTTT. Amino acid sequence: CASSLLGDTEAFF.

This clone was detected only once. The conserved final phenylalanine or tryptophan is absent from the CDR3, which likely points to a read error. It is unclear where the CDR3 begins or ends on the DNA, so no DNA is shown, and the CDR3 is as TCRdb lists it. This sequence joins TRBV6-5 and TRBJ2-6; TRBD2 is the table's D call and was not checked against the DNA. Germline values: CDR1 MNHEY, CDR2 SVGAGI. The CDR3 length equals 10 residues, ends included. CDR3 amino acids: CASSPLGIRL.

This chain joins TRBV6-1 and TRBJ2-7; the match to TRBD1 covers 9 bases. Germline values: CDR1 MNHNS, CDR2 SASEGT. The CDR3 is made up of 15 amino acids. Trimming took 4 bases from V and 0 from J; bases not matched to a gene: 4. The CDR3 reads CASSAGQGFSYEQYF. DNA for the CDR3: TGTGCCAGCAGTGCGGGACAGGGCTTCTCCTACGAGCAGTACTTC.

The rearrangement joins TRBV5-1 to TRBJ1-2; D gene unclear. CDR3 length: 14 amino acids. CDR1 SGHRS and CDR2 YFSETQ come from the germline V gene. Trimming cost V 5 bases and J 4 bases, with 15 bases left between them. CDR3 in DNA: TGCGCCAGCAGGAGGAGAGAAGGTGGCTATGGCTACACCTTC. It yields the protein CASRRREGGYGYTF.

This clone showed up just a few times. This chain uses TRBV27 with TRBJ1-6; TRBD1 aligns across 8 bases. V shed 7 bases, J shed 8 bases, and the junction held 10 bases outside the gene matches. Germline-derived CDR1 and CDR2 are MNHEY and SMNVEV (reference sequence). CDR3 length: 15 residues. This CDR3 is CASNRQGFRDSPLHF. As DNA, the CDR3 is TGTGCCAGCAATAGACAGGGGTTTCGGGATTCACCCCTCCACTTT.

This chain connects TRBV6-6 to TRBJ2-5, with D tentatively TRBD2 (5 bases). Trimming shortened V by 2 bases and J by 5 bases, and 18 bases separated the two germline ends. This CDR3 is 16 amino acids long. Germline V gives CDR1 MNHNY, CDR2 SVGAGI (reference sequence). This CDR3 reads CASSYTRRDLGETQYF. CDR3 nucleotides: TGTGCCAGCAGTTACACACGCCGGGATCTCGGGGAGACCCAGTACTTC.

The CDR3 spells CASSLAAYQETQYF. The CDR3 nucleotides are TGTGCCAGTAGCCTAGCAGCCTACCAAGAGACCCAGTACTTC. The chain employs TRBV19 and TRBJ2-5; TRBD2 might be the D (5 bases). This CDR3 spans 14 amino acids. V lost 6 bases, J lost 0 bases, and 11 bases lay in between. The germline gives CDR1 LNHDA, CDR2 SQIVND (reference sequence).

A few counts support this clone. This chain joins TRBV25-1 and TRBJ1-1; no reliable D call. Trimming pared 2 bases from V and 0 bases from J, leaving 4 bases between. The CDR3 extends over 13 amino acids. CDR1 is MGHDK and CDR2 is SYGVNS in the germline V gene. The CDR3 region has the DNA TGTGCCAGCAGTGAACCAATGAACACTGAAGCTTTCTTT. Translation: CASSEPMNTEAFF.

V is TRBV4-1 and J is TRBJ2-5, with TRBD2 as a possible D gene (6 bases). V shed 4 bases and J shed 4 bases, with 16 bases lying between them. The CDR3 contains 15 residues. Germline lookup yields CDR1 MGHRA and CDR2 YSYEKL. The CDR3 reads CASSPSGGGGETQYF. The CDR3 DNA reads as TGCGCCAGCAGCCCAAGTGGGGGAGGAGGAGAGACCCAGTACTTC.

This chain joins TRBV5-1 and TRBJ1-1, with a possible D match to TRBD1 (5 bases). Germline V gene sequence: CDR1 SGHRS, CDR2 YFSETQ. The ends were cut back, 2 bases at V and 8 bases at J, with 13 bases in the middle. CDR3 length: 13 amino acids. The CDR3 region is CASSFRVDSEAFF. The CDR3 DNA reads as TGCGCCAGCAGCTTCAGGGTTGATTCGGAAGCTTTCTTT.

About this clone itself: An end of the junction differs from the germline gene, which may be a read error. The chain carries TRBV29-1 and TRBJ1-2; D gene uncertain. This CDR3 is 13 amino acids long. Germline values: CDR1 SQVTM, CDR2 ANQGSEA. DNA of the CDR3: TGCAGCGTCGAAGGGCGGGGAACGGCCGGCTACACCTTC. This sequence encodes CSVEGRGTAGYTF. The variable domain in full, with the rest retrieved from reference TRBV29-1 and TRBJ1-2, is SAVISQKPSRDICQRGTSLTIQCQVDSQVTMMFWYRQQPGQSLTLIATANQGSEATYESGFVIDKFPISRPNLTFSTLTVSNMSPEDSSIYLCSVEGRGTAGYTFGSGTRLTVV.

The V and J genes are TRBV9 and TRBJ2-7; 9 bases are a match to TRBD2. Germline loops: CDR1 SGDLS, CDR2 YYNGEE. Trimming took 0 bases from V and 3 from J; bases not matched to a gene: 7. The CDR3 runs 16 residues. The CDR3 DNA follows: TGTGCCAGCAGCGTAGATCCTAGCGGGGTGCTCTACGAGCAGTACTTC. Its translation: CASSVDPSGVLYEQYF.

CDR3 sequence reads: CASSFRTGTNTIYF. The CDR3 coding sequence is TGTGCCAGCAGCTTCCGGACAGGTACAAACACCATATATTTT. The chain employs TRBV13 and TRBJ1-3, with 7 bases matching TRBD1. The trim removed 3 bases at V and 6 bases at J, leaving 5 bases unmatched. CDR3 length equals 14 residues. In germline, CDR1 is PRHDT, CDR2 FYEKMQ (reference sequence). Filled out from reference TRBV13 and TRBJ1-3, the complete variable domain reads AAGVIQSPRHLIKEKRETATLKCYPIPRHDTVYWYQQGPGQDPQFLISFYEKMQSDKGSIPDRFSAQQFSDYHSELNMSSLELGDSALYFCASSFRTGTNTIYFGEGSWLTVV.

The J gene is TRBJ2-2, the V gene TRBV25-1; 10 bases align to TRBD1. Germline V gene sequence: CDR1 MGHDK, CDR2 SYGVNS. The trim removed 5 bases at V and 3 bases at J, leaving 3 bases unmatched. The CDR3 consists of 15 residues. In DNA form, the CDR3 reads TGTGCCAGCAGTTACGGGACAGGGGACACCGGGGAGCTGTTTTTT. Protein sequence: CASSYGTGDTGELFF.

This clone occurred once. Here the CDR3 reads CASSPSRTGFYGYTF. CDR3 in DNA: TGTGCCAGCAGCCCTAGCAGGACAGGGTTCTATGGCTACACCTTC. V is TRBV27 and J is TRBJ1-2, with TRBD1 matching 8 bases. Germline V gene data show CDR1 as MNHEY and CDR2 as SMNVEV (reference sequence). This CDR3 is built from 15 residues. The V segment lost 6 bases and the J segment 4 bases; nucleotides outside the gene matches: 10.

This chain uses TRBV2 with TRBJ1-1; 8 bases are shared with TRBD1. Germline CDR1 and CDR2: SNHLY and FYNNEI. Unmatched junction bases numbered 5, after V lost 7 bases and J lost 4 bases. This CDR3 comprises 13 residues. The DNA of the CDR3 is TGTGCCAGCAAGGCCAGGGGGCTCACTGAAGCTTTCTTT. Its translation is CASKARGLTEAFF.

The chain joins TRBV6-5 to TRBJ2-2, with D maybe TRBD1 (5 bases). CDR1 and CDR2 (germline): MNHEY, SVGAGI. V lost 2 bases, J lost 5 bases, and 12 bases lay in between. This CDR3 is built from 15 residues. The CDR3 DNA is TGTGCCAGCAGTTACGGTTGGGGCCTAACCGGGGAGCTGTTTTTT. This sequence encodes CASSYGWGLTGELFF.